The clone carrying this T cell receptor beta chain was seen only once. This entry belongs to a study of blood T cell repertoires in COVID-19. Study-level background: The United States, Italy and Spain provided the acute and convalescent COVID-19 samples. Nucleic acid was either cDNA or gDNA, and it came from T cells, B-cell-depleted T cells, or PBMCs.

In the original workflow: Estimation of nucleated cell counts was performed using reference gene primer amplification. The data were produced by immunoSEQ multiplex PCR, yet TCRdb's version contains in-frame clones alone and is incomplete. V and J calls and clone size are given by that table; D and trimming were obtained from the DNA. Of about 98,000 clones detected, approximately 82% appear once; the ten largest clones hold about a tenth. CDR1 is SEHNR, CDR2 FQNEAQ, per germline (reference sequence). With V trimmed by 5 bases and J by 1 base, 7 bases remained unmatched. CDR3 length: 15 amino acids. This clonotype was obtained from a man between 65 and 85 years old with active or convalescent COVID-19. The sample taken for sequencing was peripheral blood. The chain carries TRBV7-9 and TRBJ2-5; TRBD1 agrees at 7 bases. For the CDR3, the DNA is TGTGCCAGCAGCGACGGGACAGATTCCCAAGAGACCCAGTACTTC. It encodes CASSDGTDSQETQYF.